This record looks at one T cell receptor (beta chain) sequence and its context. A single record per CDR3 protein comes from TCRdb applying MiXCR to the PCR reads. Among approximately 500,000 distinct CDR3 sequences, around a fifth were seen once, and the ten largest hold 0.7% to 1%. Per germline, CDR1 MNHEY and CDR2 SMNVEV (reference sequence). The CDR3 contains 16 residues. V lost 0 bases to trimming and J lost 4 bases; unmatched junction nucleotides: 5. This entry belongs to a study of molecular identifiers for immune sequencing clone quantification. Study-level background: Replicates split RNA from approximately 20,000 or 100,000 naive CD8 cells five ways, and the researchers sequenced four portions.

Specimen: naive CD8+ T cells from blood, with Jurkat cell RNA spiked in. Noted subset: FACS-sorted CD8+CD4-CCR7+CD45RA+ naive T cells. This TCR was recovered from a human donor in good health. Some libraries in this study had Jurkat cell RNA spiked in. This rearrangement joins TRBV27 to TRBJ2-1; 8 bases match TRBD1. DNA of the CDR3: TGTGCCAGCAGTTTATCCGGGACAGGCCTATACAATGAGCAGTTCTTC. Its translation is CASSLSGTGLYNEQFF.